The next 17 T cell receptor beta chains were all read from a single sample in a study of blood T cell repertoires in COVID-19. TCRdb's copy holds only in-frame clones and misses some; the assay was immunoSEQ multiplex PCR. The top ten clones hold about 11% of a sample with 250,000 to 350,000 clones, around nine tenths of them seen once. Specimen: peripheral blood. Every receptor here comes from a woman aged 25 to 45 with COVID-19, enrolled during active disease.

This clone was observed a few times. CDR3 region: CAQASGSYEQYF. The CDR3, as DNA: TGTGCCCAGGCTAGCGGGAGTTACGAGCAGTACTTC. The gene calls are TRBV30 and TRBJ2-7; the match to TRBD2 covers 10 bases. The CDR3 sequence is 12 residues long. V lost 8 bases, J lost 4 bases, and 5 bases stayed unmatched. Germline CDR1 reads GTSNPN; CDR2 reads SVGIG (reference sequence).

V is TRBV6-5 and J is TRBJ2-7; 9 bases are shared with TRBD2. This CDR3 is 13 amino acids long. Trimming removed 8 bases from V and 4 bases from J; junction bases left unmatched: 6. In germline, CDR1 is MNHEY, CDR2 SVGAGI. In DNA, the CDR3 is TGTGCCAGCCGGGACCTAGCGGGGTACGAGCAGTACTTC. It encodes CASRDLAGYEQYF.

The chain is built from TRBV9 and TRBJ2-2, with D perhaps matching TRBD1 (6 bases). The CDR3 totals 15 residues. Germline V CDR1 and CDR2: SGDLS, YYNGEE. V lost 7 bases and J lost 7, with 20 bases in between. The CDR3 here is CASSGTTTLGGELFF. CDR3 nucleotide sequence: TGTGCCAGCTCCGGGACAACTACGTTGGGCGGGGAGCTGTTTTTT.

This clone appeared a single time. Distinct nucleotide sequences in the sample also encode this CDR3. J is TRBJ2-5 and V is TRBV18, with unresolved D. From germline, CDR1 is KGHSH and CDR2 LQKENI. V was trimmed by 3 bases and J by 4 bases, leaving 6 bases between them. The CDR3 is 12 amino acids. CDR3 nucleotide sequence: TGTGCCAGCTCACCCCTCAGAGAGACCCAGTACTTC. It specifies CASSPLRETQYF.

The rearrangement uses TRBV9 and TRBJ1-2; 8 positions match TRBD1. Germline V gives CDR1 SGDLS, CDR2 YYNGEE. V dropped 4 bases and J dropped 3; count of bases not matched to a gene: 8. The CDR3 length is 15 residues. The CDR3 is CASSPSGTGYYGYTF. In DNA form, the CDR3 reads TGTGCCAGCAGCCCCTCCGGGACAGGTTACTATGGCTACACCTTC. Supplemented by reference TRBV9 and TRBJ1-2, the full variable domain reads DSGVTQTPKHLITATGQRVTLRCSPRSGDLSVYWYQQSLDQGLQFLIQYYNGEERAKGNILERFSAQQFPDLHSELNLSSLELGDSALYFCASSPSGTGYYGYTFGSGTRLTVV.

This CDR3 reads CASSAGPFNQPQHF. Written as DNA, the CDR3 is TGTGCCAGTAGTGCGGGACCGTTCAATCAGCCCCAGCATTTT. The chain links TRBV19 to TRBJ1-5; D is perhaps TRBD1 (5 bases). Germline CDR1 and CDR2: LNHDA and SQIVND (reference sequence). Between the trimmed V and J ends, which lost 5 bases and 3 bases, there was a span of 11 bases. This CDR3 is 14 amino acids long.

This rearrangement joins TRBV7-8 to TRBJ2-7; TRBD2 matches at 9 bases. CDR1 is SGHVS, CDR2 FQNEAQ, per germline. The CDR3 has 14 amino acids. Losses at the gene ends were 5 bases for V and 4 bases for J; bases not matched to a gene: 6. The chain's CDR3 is CASSEGLAVYEQYF. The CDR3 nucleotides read TGTGCCAGCAGCGAGGGACTAGCAGTTTACGAGCAGTACTTC.

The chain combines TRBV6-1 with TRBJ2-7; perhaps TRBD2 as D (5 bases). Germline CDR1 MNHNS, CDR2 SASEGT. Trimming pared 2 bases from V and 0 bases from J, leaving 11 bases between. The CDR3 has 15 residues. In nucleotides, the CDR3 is TGTGCCAGCAGTGAAAAACCAGCGGCCTCCTACGAGCAGTACTTC. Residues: CASSEKPAASYEQYF.

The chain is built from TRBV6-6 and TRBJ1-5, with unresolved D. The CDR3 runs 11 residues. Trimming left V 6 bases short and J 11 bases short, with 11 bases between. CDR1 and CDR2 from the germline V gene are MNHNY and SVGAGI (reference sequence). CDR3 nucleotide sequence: TGTGCCAGCAGCACCGATCGGGCCCAGCATTTT. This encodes CASSTDRAQHF.

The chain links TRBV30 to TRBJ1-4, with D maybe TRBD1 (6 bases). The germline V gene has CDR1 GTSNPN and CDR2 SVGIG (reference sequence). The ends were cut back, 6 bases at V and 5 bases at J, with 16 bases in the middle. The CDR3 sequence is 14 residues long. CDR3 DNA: TGTGCCTGCCTACAGGGCCTTGGGAATGAAAAACTGTTTTTT. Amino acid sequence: CACLQGLGNEKLFF.

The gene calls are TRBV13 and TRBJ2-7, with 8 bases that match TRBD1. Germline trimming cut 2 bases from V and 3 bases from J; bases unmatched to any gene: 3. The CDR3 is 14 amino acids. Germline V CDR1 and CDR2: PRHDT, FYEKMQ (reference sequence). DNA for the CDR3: TGTGCCAGCAGCTTAAGGACAGGGAGCTACGAGCAGTACTTC. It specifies CASSLRTGSYEQYF.

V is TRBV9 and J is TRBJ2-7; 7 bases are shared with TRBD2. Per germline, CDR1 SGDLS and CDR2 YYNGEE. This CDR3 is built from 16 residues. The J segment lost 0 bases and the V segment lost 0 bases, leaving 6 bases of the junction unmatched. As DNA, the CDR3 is TGTGCCAGCAGCGTAGGACTAGCTTCTAACTCCTACGAGCAGTACTTC. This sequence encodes CASSVGLASNSYEQYF. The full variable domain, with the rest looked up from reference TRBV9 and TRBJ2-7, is DSGVTQTPKHLITATGQRVTLRCSPRSGDLSVYWYQQSLDQGLQFLIQYYNGEERAKGNILERFSAQQFPDLHSELNLSSLELGDSALYFCASSVGLASNSYEQYFGPGTRLTVT.

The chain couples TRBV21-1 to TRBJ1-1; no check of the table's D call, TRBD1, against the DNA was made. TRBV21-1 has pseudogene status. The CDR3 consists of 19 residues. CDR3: CASSKDVGTGGTMNTEAFF. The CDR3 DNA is TGTGCCAGCAGCAAAGATGTGGGGACAGGGGGAACTATGAACACTGAAGCTTTCTTT.

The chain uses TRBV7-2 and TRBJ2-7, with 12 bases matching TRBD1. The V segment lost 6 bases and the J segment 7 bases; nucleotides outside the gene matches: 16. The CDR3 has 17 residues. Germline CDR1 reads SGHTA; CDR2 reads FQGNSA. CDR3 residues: CASSLRRPGQGAEEQYF. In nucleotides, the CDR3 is TGTGCCAGCAGTCTAAGGAGACCGGGACAGGGGGCTGAAGAGCAGTACTTC.

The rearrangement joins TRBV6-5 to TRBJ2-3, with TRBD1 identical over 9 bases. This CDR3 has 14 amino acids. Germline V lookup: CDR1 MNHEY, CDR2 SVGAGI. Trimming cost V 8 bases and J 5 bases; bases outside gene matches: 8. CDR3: CASLRDRAEDTQYF. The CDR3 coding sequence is TGTGCCAGCCTCCGGGACAGGGCTGAAGATACGCAGTATTTT.

The chain's CDR3 is CASSLGTGAPYGYTF. CDR3 DNA: TGTGCCAGCAGCTTGGGAACAGGGGCGCCCTATGGCTACACCTTC. The chain combines TRBV5-5 with TRBJ1-2; TRBD1 aligns across 7 bases. V lost 0 bases to trimming and J lost 4 bases; unmatched junction nucleotides: 6. This CDR3 is 15 amino acids long. Per the germline V gene, CDR1 is SGHKS and CDR2 is YYEKEE (reference sequence).

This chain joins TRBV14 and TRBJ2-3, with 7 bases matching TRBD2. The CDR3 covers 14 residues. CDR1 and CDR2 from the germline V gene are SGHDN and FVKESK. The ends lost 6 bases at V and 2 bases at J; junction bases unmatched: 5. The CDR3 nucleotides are TGTGCCAGCAGGGCGGGAGTTAACACAGATACGCAGTATTTT. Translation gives CASRAGVNTDTQYF.